These 15 T cell receptor beta chains share one sample of origin, sequenced in a study of identical twins. Via MiXCR, TCRdb re-called the 5' RACE reads, giving one row per CDR3 protein. The sample yields about 240,000 distinct CDR3 sequences, roughly a tenth seen once. The sample consisted of memory T cells sorted from blood. The receptor set was obtained from a man between 45 and 60 years old in good health.

At least ten counts were recorded for this clonotype. The genes are TRBV29-1 and TRBJ2-7; 9 nucleotides align to TRBD2. CDR1 is SQVTM and CDR2 is ANQGSEA in the germline V gene. J was trimmed by 2 bases and V by 4 bases; bases with no gene match: 0. This CDR3 has 12 amino acids. Written as DNA, the CDR3 is TGCAGCGTTGCTAGCGGGACCTACGAGCAGTACTTC. This sequence encodes CSVASGTYEQYF.

This clonotype has at least ten counts. V usage is TRBV2 and J usage is TRBJ2-3; possible D gene TRBD2, 6 bases. The germline V gene has CDR1 SNHLY and CDR2 FYNNEI. Trimming cost V 6 bases and J 12 bases, with 13 bases left between them. This CDR3 has 11 amino acids. Here the CDR3 DNA reads TGTGCCAGCAGGGAGGGGAGGAAACAGTATTTT. Amino acid sequence: CASREGRKQYF.

This clonotype was counted at least ten times. This chain joins TRBV29-1 and TRBJ1-1; no definite D call. The V gene's germline CDR1 is SQVTM and CDR2 ANQGSEA. The length of the CDR3 is 14 residues. The V and J ends lost 5 bases and 3 bases respectively, with 16 bases between them. CDR3 sequence: CSVNRNLRDTEAFF. The DNA for the CDR3 is TGCAGCGTTAACCGAAACCTGCGGGACACTGAAGCTTTCTTT.

This clonotype was observed many times. The CDR3 nucleotides are TGTGCCAGCAGTTTGGCCGGAAATAACTATGGCTACACCTTC. It translates to CASSLAGNNYGYTF. This chain joins TRBV28 and TRBJ1-2; D gene unclear. Germline loops: CDR1 MDHEN, CDR2 SYDVKM. The V gene lost 3 bases and the J gene lost 1 base, with 9 bases spanning the gap. CDR3 length equals 14 residues.

This clonotype came up a few times. The chain links TRBV10-3 to TRBJ2-1; D is possibly TRBD2 (6 bases). Trimming cost V 6 bases and J 10 bases, with 19 bases left between them. The CDR3 is 14 amino acids. Germline CDR1 is ENHRY and CDR2 is SYGVKD. In DNA, the CDR3 is TGTGCCATCAGCACCCTTTCGGGAGATGGAGAGCAGTTCTTC. As protein: CAISTLSGDGEQFF.

This clonotype appeared many times. This chain connects TRBV4-2 to TRBJ2-1; tentative D call: TRBD2 (5 bases). The length of the CDR3 is 18 residues. The V end lost 2 bases, the J end lost 0 bases, and 17 bases lay between the germline ends. The V gene's germline CDR1 is LGHNA and CDR2 YNFKEQ. CDR3 residues: CASSQSWMGSSSYNEQFF. DNA of the CDR3: TGTGCCAGCAGCCAATCCTGGATGGGGAGTAGCTCCTACAATGAGCAGTTCTTC.

This clonotype showed up many times. This chain joins TRBV4-1 and TRBJ2-7; 7 positions agree with TRBD2. Germline V gives CDR1 MGHRA, CDR2 YSYEKL. This CDR3 is built from 16 residues. Losses at the gene ends were 2 bases for V and 4 bases for J; bases not matched to a gene: 11. The CDR3 loop is CASSQTGGSKLYEQYF. Written as DNA, the CDR3 is TGCGCCAGCAGCCAAACTGGCGGGAGTAAGCTGTACGAGCAGTACTTC.

The chain uses TRBV27 and TRBJ2-5; D not resolved. From germline, CDR1 is MNHEY and CDR2 SMNVEV (reference sequence). This CDR3 has 13 residues. V was shortened by 5 bases and J by 5 bases, with 12 bases between the two germline ends. CDR3 sequence: CASSPAPGETQYF. DNA for the CDR3: TGTGCCAGCAGTCCGGCCCCCGGGGAGACCCAGTACTTC.

This clonotype has a handful of counts. V is TRBV6-2 or TRBV6-3 and J is TRBJ2-7, with D possibly TRBD1 on 6 matching bases. The CDR3 is 14 amino acids. V was clipped by 7 bases and J by 2 bases, with 15 bases between them. Germline CDR1 and CDR2: MNHEY and SVGEGT. DNA for the CDR3: TGTGCCAGCACCCAAGACAGGCTAACCTACGAGCAGTACTTC. It translates to CASTQDRLTYEQYF.

This clonotype was picked up a small number of times. CDR3 sequence reads: CASSLGGTLSYNEQFF. CDR3 bases: TGCGCCAGCAGCTTGGGGGGCACGCTGTCCTACAATGAGCAGTTCTTC. V gene TRBV5-1 combines with J gene TRBJ2-1; TRBD1 is a possible D gene (5 bases). Germline values: CDR1 SGHRS, CDR2 YFSETQ. The CDR3 covers 16 residues. V lost 0 bases and J 1 base, leaving 11 bases between the germline ends.

This clonotype was picked up many times. V and J are TRBV4-3 and TRBJ2-7; D is undetermined. Trimming took off 2 bases at V and 7 bases at J, with 15 bases between the two ends. The CDR3 is made up of 14 amino acids. Germline lookup yields CDR1 LGHNA and CDR2 YSLEER. The CDR3 DNA follows: TGCGCCAGCAGCCAAACGGGCCTATTGGGGGAGCAGTACTTC. Residues: CASSQTGLLGEQYF.

This rearrangement joins TRBV6-5 to TRBJ1-4; D is uncertain. Germline V CDR1 and CDR2: MNHEY, SVGAGI. The CDR3 is 14 residues long. Trimming pared 0 bases from V and 0 bases from J, leaving 2 bases between. CDR3 DNA sequence: TGTGCCAGCAGTTACTCCTCAACTAATGAAAAACTGTTTTTT. Its protein is CASSYSSTNEKLFF.

The chain combines TRBV12-3 or TRBV12-4 with TRBJ1-1; D is unresolved. The V and J ends lost 4 bases and 2 bases respectively, with 14 bases between them. The CDR3 contains 15 residues. The CDR3 sequence is CASSYGRVGNTEAFF. In DNA, the CDR3 is TGTGCCAGCAGTTATGGCCGGGTGGGAAACACTGAAGCTTTCTTT.

This sequence joins TRBV19 and TRBJ2-1; D gene unclear. CDR3 length: 13 amino acids. With 7 bases removed from V and 7 bases from J, the gap between germline ends came to 14 bases. Germline V CDR1 and CDR2: LNHDA, SQIVND (reference sequence). The CDR3 DNA reads as TGTGCCAGTACCACAAGTACGCGGAATGAGCAGTTCTTC. It encodes CASTTSTRNEQFF.

This clonotype was detected many times. This rearrangement joins TRBV29-1 to TRBJ2-1, with TRBD2 matching over 7 bases. CDR1 is SQVTM, CDR2 ANQGSEA, per germline. Trimming at V came to 4 bases and at J to 1 base, leaving 1 base not matched to a gene. The CDR3 loop spans 13 amino acids. This CDR3 reads CSVGGGSYNEQFF. CDR3 coding DNA: TGCAGCGTTGGGGGGGGGTCCTACAATGAGCAGTTCTTC.